This T cell receptor beta chain was observed in a study of cytomegalovirus exposure and HLA in healthy donors. Study as a whole: A previous analysis identified approximately 110 million unique TCR beta sequences derived from around 180 million T cells. The study placed 80% to 85% of its 398 genotyped donors in the Caucasian-associated ancestry cluster.

Samples came from healthy bone marrow donors. This clone turned up a few times. Per the germline V gene, CDR1 is MDHEN and CDR2 is SYDVKM. V was clipped by 6 bases and J by 0 bases; unmatched bases: 11. This CDR3 contains 17 residues. The PCR used 60 Vbeta and 13 Jbeta primers. The protocol was immunoSEQ multiplex PCR, while the TCRdb copy is restricted to in-frame clones and leaves out a portion. This sample yields under 200,000 clones, of which roughly 73% are seen a single time; around 3.1% belongs to the top ten. Sample: PBMCs. V usage is TRBV28 and J usage is TRBJ2-3; 8 nucleotides agree with TRBD2. This TCR was sampled from a female donor in good health and CMV-seronegative. CDR3 protein: CASSPFGLALSTDTQYF. The CDR3 DNA is TGTGCCAGCAGCCCTTTCGGACTAGCCCTGAGCACAGATACGCAGTATTTT.